This T cell receptor beta chain was captured in a study of blood T cell repertoires in COVID-19. Turning to the study itself: Donors in the United States, Italy and Spain gave samples during acute or convalescent COVID-19.

Per the authors' pipeline: For nucleated cells, counts were estimated from reference gene primer amplification. TCRdb's copy holds only in-frame clones and misses some; the assay was immunoSEQ multiplex PCR. V and J calls and clone size follow that table, whereas D and trimming were derived from the DNA. Of over 150,000 clones in the sample, roughly 80% were seen once. Input material: peripheral blood. This TCR was sampled from a man between 60 and 75 years old with acute or convalescent COVID-19.

The CDR3 loop is CASSLTGGELGTQYF. In nucleotides, the CDR3 is TGTGCCAGTAGTTTGACAGGGGGCGAGCTTGGGACCCAGTACTTC. The chain recombines TRBV19 with TRBJ2-5; 10 bases fit TRBD1. Germline V CDR1 and CDR2: LNHDA, SQIVND (reference sequence). This CDR3 is built from 15 residues. With 5 bases clipped from V and 7 bases from J, the junction kept 10 bases outside the gene matches.